This T cell receptor (beta chain) came from a study of blood T cells in healthy people across ages. Study results and caveats: As naive T cell percentage varied, TCR beta diversity correlated strongly with it. Both higher diversity and more naive CD4+ cells marked long-lived donors when set against aged donors. Significant beta diversity loss was already apparent by age roughly 43, declining roughly linearly. Nothing was known about donor CMV status, and this possibly confounded expanded clonotype changes.

Germline loops: CDR1 SGHRS, CDR2 YFSETQ. The CDR3 contains 17 residues. V shed 4 bases and J 0 bases; nucleotides not matched to a gene: 8. With a J-beta primer mix and a sample-barcoded 5' primer, a second PCR ran roughly 6 to 11 cycles. TCRdb processed the 5' RACE reads anew with MiXCR; each CDR3 protein has one entry. The data show 1.8 million or so distinct CDR3 sequences, approximately 40% seen once. Comments on this clonotype: Its antigen is not known.

The sequencing input was blood. The source is a human donor in good health. This chain uses TRBV5-1 with TRBJ2-7, with 12 bases aligning to TRBD2. The CDR3 here is CASSPLPSGGGSYEQYF. Written as DNA, the CDR3 is TGCGCCAGCAGCCCCCTCCCTAGCGGGGGGGGCTCCTACGAGCAGTACTTC.